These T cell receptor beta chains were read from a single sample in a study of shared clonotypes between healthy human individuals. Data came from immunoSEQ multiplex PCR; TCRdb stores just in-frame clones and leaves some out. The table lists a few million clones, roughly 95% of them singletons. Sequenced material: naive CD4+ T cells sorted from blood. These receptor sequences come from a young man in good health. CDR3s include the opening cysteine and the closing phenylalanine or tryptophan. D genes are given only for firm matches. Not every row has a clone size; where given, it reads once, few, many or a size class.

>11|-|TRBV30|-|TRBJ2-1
CAWSVANEQFF
TGTGCCTGGAGTGTGGCTAATGAGCAGTTCTTC
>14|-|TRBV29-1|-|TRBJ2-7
CSAKSTVSSYEQYF
TGCAGCGCAAAATCGACGGTGAGCTCCTACGAGCAGTACTTC
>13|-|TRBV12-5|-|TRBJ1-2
CASGDMGWYGYTF
TGTGCTAGTGGGGACATGGGGTGGTATGGCTACACCTTC
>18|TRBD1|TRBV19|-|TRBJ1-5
CASSISQGGTGGNQPQHF
TGTGCCAGTAGTATATCACAAGGAGGTACAGGGGGTAATCAGCCCCAGCATTTT
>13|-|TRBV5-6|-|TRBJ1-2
CASSPPGPYGYTF
TGTGCCAGCAGCCCCCCCGGCCCCTATGGCTACACCTTC
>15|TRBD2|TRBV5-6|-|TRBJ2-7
CASSPGTSPTYEQYF
TGTGCCAGCAGCCCAGGGACTAGTCCTACCTACGAGCAGTACTTC
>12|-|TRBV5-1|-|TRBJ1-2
CASSLDRGGYTF
TGCGCCAGCAGCTTGGACCGTGGGGGCTACACCTTC
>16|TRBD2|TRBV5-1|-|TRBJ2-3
CASSPWTSGREDTQYF
TGCGCCAGCAGCCCCTGGACTAGCGGGAGGGAGGATACGCAGTATTTT
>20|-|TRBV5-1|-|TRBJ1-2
CASSLAGSGVVFPANYGYTF
TGCGCCAGCAGCTTGGCCGGGTCAGGGGTGGTTTTTCCGGCTAACTATGGCTACACCTTC
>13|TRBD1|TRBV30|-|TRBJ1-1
CAWTGGRYTEAFF
TGTGCCTGGACAGGGGGCCGGTACACTGAAGCTTTCTTT
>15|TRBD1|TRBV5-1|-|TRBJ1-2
CASSLAPGQGNGYTF
TGCGCCAGCAGCTTGGCCCCGGGACAGGGGAATGGCTACACCTTC
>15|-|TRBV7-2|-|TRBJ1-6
CASSLLGTSNSPLHF
TGTGCCAGCAGCTTATTGGGGACGTCTAATTCACCCCTCCACTTT
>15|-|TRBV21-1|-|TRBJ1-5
CASSKGVTDNQPQHF
TGTGCCAGCAGCAAAGGCGTCACAGACAATCAGCCCCAGCATTTT
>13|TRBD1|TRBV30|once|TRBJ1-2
CAWSPRGELGYTF
TGTGCCTGGAGTCCCAGGGGGGAGTTGGGCTACACCTTC
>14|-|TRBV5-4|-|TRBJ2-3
CASSQDVHTDTQYF
TGTGCCAGCAGCCAGGACGTCCATACAGATACGCAGTATTTT
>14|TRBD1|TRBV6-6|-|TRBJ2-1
CASSHPGQGGEQFF
TGTGCCAGCAGTCACCCGGGACAGGGAGGTGAGCAGTTCTTC
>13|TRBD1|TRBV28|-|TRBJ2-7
CASRRQGTYEQYF
TGTGCCAGCAGGCGACAGGGGACCTACGAGCAGTACTTC
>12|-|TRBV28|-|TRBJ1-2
CASSLFGSGYTF
TGTGCCAGCAGTTTATTCGGCTCTGGCTACACCTTC
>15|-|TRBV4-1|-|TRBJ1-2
CASSHGKQFSPGYTF
TGCGCCAGCAGCCACGGTAAACAGTTCTCCCCGGGCTACACCTTC
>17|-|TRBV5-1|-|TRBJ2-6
CASSLAASTAGANVLTF
TGCGCCAGCAGCTTGGCGGCTAGCACGGCTGGGGCCAACGTCCTGACTTTC
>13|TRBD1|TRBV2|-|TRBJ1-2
CASRVGQARGYTF
TGTGCCAGCAGGGTAGGACAGGCGCGCGGCTACACCTTC
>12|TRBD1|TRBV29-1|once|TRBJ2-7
CSAGTGSSEQYF
TGCAGCGCCGGGACAGGGAGCTCCGAGCAGTACTTC
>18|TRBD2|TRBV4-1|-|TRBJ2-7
CASSQVGRAGVSSYEQYF
TGCGCCAGCAGCCAAGTGGGGAGGGCGGGGGTTTCTTCCTACGAGCAGTACTTC
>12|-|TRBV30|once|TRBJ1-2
CAWSLERYGYTF
TGTGCCTGGAGTCTAGAGCGCTATGGCTACACCTTC
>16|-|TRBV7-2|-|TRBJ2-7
CASSLKGGLGSYEQYF
TGTGCCAGCAGCTTAAAGGGGGGACTGGGATCCTACGAGCAGTACTTC
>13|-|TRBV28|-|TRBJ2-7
CASRSTGTYEQYF
TGTGCCAGCAGGTCCACGGGGACCTACGAGCAGTACTTC
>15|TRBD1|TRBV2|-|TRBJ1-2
CASSELGRGRVGYTF
TGTGCCAGCAGTGAACTGGGCAGGGGGCGAGTTGGCTACACCTTC
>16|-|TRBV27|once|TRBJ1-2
CASSFRTQGAYYGYTF
TGTGCCAGCAGTTTTAGGACTCAGGGAGCCTACTATGGCTACACCTTC
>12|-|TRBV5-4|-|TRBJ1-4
CASSSPLGELFF
TGTGCCAGCAGCTCGCCCCTCGGAGAACTGTTTTTT
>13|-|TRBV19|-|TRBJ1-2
CASSIGGGYGYTF
TGTGCCAGTAGTATAGGAGGGGGCTATGGCTACACCTTC
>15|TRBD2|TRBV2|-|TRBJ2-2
CASSVSGGPTGELFF
TGTGCCAGCAGCGTGTCGGGAGGGCCTACCGGGGAGCTGTTTTTT
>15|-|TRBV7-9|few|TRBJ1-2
CASSPSTERGYGYTF
TGTGCCAGCAGCCCGTCAACGGAGCGCGGCTATGGCTACACCTTC
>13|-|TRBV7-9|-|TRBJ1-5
CASNRDWDQPQHF
TGTGCCAGCAACCGGGATTGGGATCAGCCCCAGCATTTT